This T cell receptor beta chain is from a study of blood T cells in healthy people across ages. Primed by a sample-barcoded 5' primer and a J-beta primer mix, a second PCR proceeded for about 6 to 12 cycles. Through a template-switch adaptor with 12 random nucleotides, each cDNA molecule received a tag. Paired-end reads containing CDR3 totaled no fewer than 3 million for each sample. TCRdb independently ran MiXCR on the 5' RACE reads; one entry per CDR3 protein. Among 1.5 million to 1.8 million distinct CDR3 sequences listed, 40% to 45% were seen once. Between the trimmed V and J ends, which lost 5 bases and 6 bases, there was a span of 13 bases. CDR1 is PRHDT and CDR2 is FYEKMQ in the germline V gene (reference sequence). The CDR3 consists of 13 residues. Regarding the study as a whole: Aged donors had fewer naive CD4+ cells and lower diversity than long-lived donors.

This clonotype came up once. Its antigen remains unidentified. The chain is built from TRBV13 and TRBJ1-1; D is perhaps TRBD1 (5 bases). Sequenced: blood. This TCR was recovered from a woman between 18 and 29 years old in good health. The CDR3 protein is CASSLPGDPEAFF. The CDR3 region has the DNA TGTGCCAGCAGCCTCCCCGGGGACCCTGAAGCTTTCTTT.